These 29 T cell receptor beta chains were all obtained from the same sample, sequenced in a study of blood T cells in healthy people across ages. For the second PCR, which ran for about 6 to 11 cycles, a sample-barcoded 5' primer and a J-beta primer mix were used. TCRdb reprocessed the 5' RACE reads via MiXCR and lists one record per CDR3 protein. Of more than 800,000 distinct CDR3 sequences listed, roughly 26% were seen once; the top ten hold 15% to 20%. Specimen: blood. These receptor sequences come from a woman of 80 years or more in good health.

This clonotype has just a few counts. This chain connects TRBV11-2 to TRBJ2-2; D not certain. CDR3 length equals 16 residues. Deletions cut 5 bases from V and 1 base from J, with 14 bases between. From germline, CDR1 is SGHAT and CDR2 FQNNGV. CDR3 nucleotides: TGTGCCAGCAGCCCCAATGGACGATTGAACACCGGGGAGCTGTTTTTT. It specifies CASSPNGRLNTGELFF.

This clonotype was observed a handful of times. V usage is TRBV3-1 and J usage is TRBJ2-1; D remains ambiguous. Trimming stripped 6 bases from V and 0 bases from J, with 15 bases between. The CDR3 length is 16 residues. The germline CDR1 and CDR2 sequences are LGHDT and YNNKEL (reference sequence). The CDR3 nucleotides are TGTGCCAGCAGTTCCGGGCACTTGAGCTCCTACAATGAGCAGTTCTTC. This gives the protein CASSSGHLSSYNEQFF.

The V and J genes are TRBV5-1 and TRBJ1-1, with D tentatively TRBD1 (6 bases). CDR3 length equals 15 residues. Germline CDR1 SGHRS, CDR2 YFSETQ. V was clipped by 0 bases and J by 3 bases, with 12 bases between them. CDR3 nucleotides: TGCGCCAGCAGCTTGGTATCAGGGGTTGACACTGAAGCTTTCTTT. As protein: CASSLVSGVDTEAFF.

This clonotype has only a few counts. This clone may be a read error of a much larger clone one base away. The V and J genes are TRBV5-1 and TRBJ2-7; TRBD2 might be the D (6 bases). Trimming took 4 bases from V and 2 from J, leaving 16 bases between them. The CDR3 extends over 15 amino acids. Looked up from germline, CDR1 is SGHRS and CDR2 is YFSETQ. Here the CDR3 DNA reads TGCGCCAGCAGCCTGGGACGGGGGATCCCCTACGAGCAGTACTTC. Protein: CASSLGRGIPYEQYF.

As regards this clonotype: Germline and junction disagree at one end, which may indicate a read error. The chain's CDR3 is CSAKSRPNNSPPHF. The CDR3 bases are TGCAGTGCAAAGTCAAGGCCAAATAATTCACCCCCCCACTTT. The chain couples TRBV20-1 to TRBJ1-6; D unclear. Germline CDR1 is DFQATT and CDR2 is SNEGSKA (reference sequence). The CDR3 consists of 14 residues.

This clonotype was observed at least ten times. The J gene is TRBJ2-1, the V gene TRBV7-2; D is unclear. The length of the CDR3 is 12 residues. Germline V lookup: CDR1 SGHTA, CDR2 FQGNSA. Between the trimmed V and J ends, which lost 0 bases and 5 bases, there was a span of 2 bases. The DNA for the CDR3 is TGTGCCAGCAGCTTAGCGAACAATGAGCAGTTCTTC. This gives the protein CASSLANNEQFF. Full variable domain (outside the CDR3, taken from reference TRBV7-2 and TRBJ2-1): GAGVSQSPSNKVTEKGKDVELRCDPISGHTALYWYRQSLGQGLEFLIYFQGNSAPDKSGLPSDRFSAERTGGSVSTLTIQRTQQEDSAVYLCASSLANNEQFFGPGTRLTVL.

This clonotype was seen more than once but under ten times. The chain employs TRBV6-1 and TRBJ2-7, with unresolved D. The germline V gene has CDR1 MNHNS and CDR2 SASEGT. This CDR3 region has 13 residues. The germline V and J ends were trimmed by 3 bases and 6 bases, with 12 bases remaining between them. The CDR3 sequence: CASSEGPKGEQYF. CDR3 DNA: TGTGCCAGCAGTGAGGGTCCTAAGGGCGAGCAGTACTTC.

At least ten counts were recorded for this clonotype. The rearrangement links TRBV7-2 to TRBJ2-1; tentative D call: TRBD1 (6 bases). CDR1 is SGHTA, CDR2 FQGNSA, per germline. The length of the CDR3 is 14 residues. The germline V and J ends were trimmed by 1 base and 7 bases, with 11 bases remaining between them. CDR3 residues: CASSLVRGENEQFF. The CDR3, as DNA: TGTGCCAGCAGCTTAGTCAGGGGTGAAAATGAGCAGTTCTTC.

This rearrangement joins TRBV5-1 to TRBJ2-5; D is uncertain. CDR1 is SGHRS and CDR2 is YFSETQ in the germline V gene. V lost 3 bases, J lost 1 base, and 10 bases lay in between. The CDR3 loop spans 14 amino acids. Here the CDR3 DNA reads TGCGCCAGCAGCTGGAGTAGCAGCCAAGAGACCCAGTACTTC. Translation gives CASSWSSSQETQYF.

Ten or more counts support this clonotype. The CDR3 loop is CAISEQGLGETQYF. DNA for the CDR3: TGTGCCATCAGTGAACAGGGTCTAGGAGAGACCCAGTACTTC. V and J are TRBV10-3 and TRBJ2-5; D may be TRBD1 (6 bases). Germline V gene data show CDR1 as ENHRY and CDR2 as SYGVKD. This CDR3 comprises 14 residues. The V end lost 3 bases, the J end lost 4 bases, and 12 bases lay between the germline ends.

This clonotype was found many times. The rearrangement uses TRBV7-2 and TRBJ2-3, with TRBD2 as a possible D gene (5 bases). The germline V gene encodes CDR1 SGHTA and CDR2 FQGNSA. CDR3 length equals 14 residues. Trimming cost V 0 bases and J 10 bases, with 14 bases left between them. CDR3 DNA sequence: TGTGCCAGCAGCTTAGCTGGGCTGACGAGGGCGCAGTATTTT. Translating gives CASSLAGLTRAQYF. The variable domain in full, with the rest retrieved from reference TRBV7-2 and TRBJ2-3, is GAGVSQSPSNKVTEKGKDVELRCDPISGHTALYWYRQSLGQGLEFLIYFQGNSAPDKSGLPSDRFSAERTGGSVSTLTIQRTQQEDSAVYLCASSLAGLTRAQYFGPGTRLTVL.

This clonotype was recorded at least ten times. The chain carries TRBV20-1 and TRBJ2-1, with a weak D call TRBD1 (5 bases). The V end was cut by 0 bases, the J end by 7 bases, with 10 bases between. Germline values: CDR1 DFQATT, CDR2 SNEGSKA (reference sequence). CDR3 length: 13 residues. The CDR3 region has the DNA TGCAGTGCTAGAGAAAACAGGCCTAATGAGCAGTTCTTC. Its protein product is CSARENRPNEQFF.

This clonotype was seen many times. The chain employs TRBV6-2 or TRBV6-3 and TRBJ2-1; D unresolved. The CDR3 runs to 15 residues. Germline values: CDR1 MNHEY, CDR2 SVGEGT. V lost 6 bases and J 12 bases, leaving 24 bases between the germline ends. The CDR3 sequence: CASSTLSGYMPPQFF. CDR3 in DNA: TGTGCCAGCAGCACGTTGTCAGGATATATGCCCCCGCAGTTCTTC.

This clonotype was seen more than once but under ten times. The rearrangement joins TRBV2 to TRBJ1-1; D remains unclear. The CDR3 covers 13 residues. Trimming pared 7 bases from V and 0 bases from J, leaving 9 bases between. The germline CDR1 and CDR2 sequences are SNHLY and FYNNEI. The CDR3 nucleotides are TGTGCCAGCATTGGCGAACTGAACACTGAAGCTTTCTTT. Protein product: CASIGELNTEAFF.

This clonotype has at least ten counts. The chain is built from TRBV6-5 and TRBJ2-1, with 7 bases aligning to TRBD1. The CDR3 spans 15 residues. V was pared by 2 bases and J by 3 bases, with 4 bases of the junction left unmatched. CDR1 and CDR2 from the germline V gene are MNHEY and SVGAGI. The CDR3: CASSYTDRLYNEQFF. Written as DNA, the CDR3 is TGTGCCAGCAGTTACACGGACAGGCTCTACAATGAGCAGTTCTTC.

V usage is TRBV4-1 and J usage is TRBJ2-5; the D gene is possibly TRBD2 (6 bases). CDR3 size: 12 residues. Between the trimmed V and J ends, which lost 3 bases and 11 bases, there was a span of 13 bases. The V gene's germline CDR1 is MGHRA and CDR2 YSYEKL. The chain's CDR3 is CASSHTSNEQYF. For the CDR3, the DNA is TGCGCCAGCAGCCACACTAGCAATGAGCAGTACTTC.

The table lists this clonotype with many counts. V gene TRBV6-2 or TRBV6-3 combines with J gene TRBJ2-7; D is perhaps TRBD2 (5 bases). The CDR3 has 14 amino acids. Germline-derived CDR1 and CDR2 are MNHEY and SVGEGT. The V and J ends lost 2 bases and 3 bases respectively, with 11 bases between them. CDR3 loop: CASSYGSGIYEQYF. DNA for the CDR3: TGTGCCAGCAGTTACGGAAGCGGTATCTACGAGCAGTACTTC.

Ten or more counts support this clonotype. This chain connects TRBV27 to TRBJ2-3; unclear D gene. Germline V gives CDR1 MNHEY, CDR2 SMNVEV (reference sequence). With 5 bases removed from V and 4 bases from J, the gap between germline ends came to 13 bases. The CDR3 covers 14 residues. CDR3 residues: CASSTLQLSDTQYF. The CDR3 DNA follows: TGTGCCAGCAGTACCCTCCAGCTCTCAGATACGCAGTATTTT.

The sample holds a few counts of this clonotype. Since a much larger clone is just one base distant, this may be a read error. The chain recombines TRBV3-1 with TRBJ2-5; perhaps TRBD2 as D (5 bases). CDR3 length equals 12 residues. V was trimmed by 1 base and J by 11 bases, leaving 11 bases between them. The germline V gene has CDR1 LGHDT and CDR2 YNNKEL (reference sequence). As DNA, the CDR3 is TGTGCCAGCAGCCAAGCGAAGTGGGAGCAGTACTTC. It encodes CASSQAKWEQYF.

As for this clonotype: A much bigger clone sits one base away, suggesting this may be a read error. The chain joins TRBV28 to TRBJ2-7; 9 nucleotides agree with TRBD1. V gave up 8 bases and J gave up 4 bases; unmatched junction bases: 21. The CDR3 is made up of 18 amino acids. Germline assignment: CDR1 MDHEN and CDR2 SYDVKM. The CDR3 protein is CASGPIRGTGKNRYEQYF. For the CDR3, the DNA is TGTGCCAGCGGCCCCATCCGAGGGACAGGGAAGAACCGGTACGAGCAGTACTTC. The full variable domain, in which reference TRBV28 and TRBJ2-7 provide the parts outside the CDR3, is DVKVTQSSRYLVKRTGEKVFLECVQDMDHENMFWYRQDPGLGLRLIYFSYDVKMKEKGDIPEGYSVSREKKERFSLILESASTNQTSMYLCASGPIRGTGKNRYEQYFGPGTRLTVT.

There are many counts of this clonotype. V gene TRBV7-9 combines with J gene TRBJ1-3; 7 positions agree with TRBD1. This CDR3 is built from 21 residues. Trimming cost V 7 bases and J 1 base; bases outside gene matches: 25. Germline CDR1 and CDR2: SEHNR and FQNEAQ (reference sequence). CDR3 sequence: CASNPLGALDREKKSGNTIYF. Here the CDR3 DNA reads TGTGCCAGCAACCCCCTCGGCGCCCTAGACAGGGAAAAGAAGTCTGGAAACACCATATATTTT.

About this clonotype itself: This sequence may be a read error, since a much larger clone differs from it by one base. In DNA, the CDR3 is TGTACCAGCAGCCGGGCGAGGGAAGAGACCCAGTACTTC. It is translated as CTSSRAREETQYF. V is TRBV3-1 and J is TRBJ2-5; D is perhaps TRBD2 (5 bases). The germline gives CDR1 LGHDT, CDR2 YNNKEL (reference sequence). This CDR3 contains 13 residues.

This clonotype occurred many times. This chain connects TRBV6-5 to TRBJ2-1; 10 bases fit TRBD2. Germline V CDR1 and CDR2: MNHEY, SVGAGI. The CDR3 has 16 amino acids. The trim removed 4 bases at V and 4 bases at J, leaving 7 bases unmatched. The CDR3 DNA reads TGTGCCAGCAGTTCCAAACTAGCGGGAATATACAATGAGCAGTTCTTC. This codes for CASSSKLAGIYNEQFF.

This clonotype has only a few counts. The V gene is TRBV24-1, the J gene TRBJ2-3; D is perhaps TRBD1 (5 bases). CDR1 KGHDR and CDR2 SFDVKD come from the germline V gene. The length of the CDR3 is 15 residues. Trimming stripped 6 bases from V and 3 bases from J, with 15 bases between. CDR3 sequence (DNA): TGTGCCACCAGTCCAGGGCAAACTGGAACAGATACGCAGTATTTT. Its translation: CATSPGQTGTDTQYF.

This chain links TRBV6-5 with TRBJ1-5; TRBD1 agrees at 11 bases. The germline V gene has CDR1 MNHEY and CDR2 SVGAGI. J gave up 7 bases and V 4 bases, and 6 bases lay outside the gene matches. The CDR3 sequence is 15 residues long. In nucleotides, the CDR3 is TGTGCCAGCAGTTCCGGACAGGGGGCAAAACAGCCCCAGCATTTT. It yields the protein CASSSGQGAKQPQHF.

Concerning this clonotype: This may be a read error, as it is one base from a much larger clone. This chain links TRBV9 with TRBJ1-6; the D is unclear. The V and J ends lost 3 bases and 11 bases respectively, with 12 bases between them. In germline, CDR1 is SGDLS, CDR2 YYNGEE. The CDR3 extends over 13 amino acids. Written as DNA, the CDR3 is TGTGCCAGCAGCGCCCAAGGAAGTCCACCCCTCCACTTT. Protein product: CASSAQGSPPLHF. The full variable domain, with the rest looked up from reference TRBV9 and TRBJ1-6, is DSGVTQTPKHLITATGQRVTLRCSPRSGDLSVYWYQQSLDQGLQFLIQYYNGEERAKGNILERFSAQQFPDLHSELNLSSLELGDSALYFCASSAQGSPPLHFGNGTRLTVT.

Regarding this clonotype: A much larger clone lies a single base off, so this may be a read error. V is TRBV4-1 and J is TRBJ2-3; D is unclear. Per germline, CDR1 MGHRA and CDR2 YSYEKL. This CDR3 region has 17 residues. The CDR3 is CASGQFILARSADTQYF. The CDR3 nucleotides read TGCGCCAGCGGCCAATTTATACTTGCTAGGTCGGCGGATACGCAGTATTTT.

Many counts were recorded for this clonotype. This chain joins TRBV7-8 and TRBJ1-6; 8 nucleotides agree with TRBD1. The CDR3 contains 14 residues. Germline values: CDR1 SGHVS, CDR2 FQNEAQ. The V gene end was trimmed by 1 base and the J gene end by 8 bases; junction bases not matched to a gene: 1. The CDR3 bases are TGTGCCAGCAGCTTAGGGACAGGGTATTCACCCCTCCACTTT. Translation: CASSLGTGYSPLHF.

This clonotype occurred many times. This sequence joins TRBV2 and TRBJ1-5; D is unclear. This CDR3 is built from 15 residues. Trimming removed 4 bases at V and 4 bases at J, with 14 bases between. Germline V gene sequence: CDR1 SNHLY, CDR2 FYNNEI. The CDR3, as DNA: TGTGCCAGCAGTGCAGAGTTAGGAACAAATCAGCCCCAGCATTTT. This encodes CASSAELGTNQPQHF.